A selection of T cell receptor beta chains follows, all from one sample in a study of response to subunit inactivated influenza vaccine. Using its own MiXCR run on the RT-PCR reads, TCRdb lists one record per CDR3 protein. The data show approximately 700,000 distinct CDR3 sequences, around 13% seen once. The sample in question was PBMCs from blood, obtained 14 to 15 days before vaccination. These receptors came from a man aged 50 to 59 who received an inactivated influenza vaccine. Both conserved end residues are part of each CDR3. A D gene is named only where the DNA matches it firmly. The size field is filled for only some rows; it gives once, few, many or a size class.

CDR3 length: 15; J gene: TRBJ2-3; D gene: TRBD2; clone size: few; V gene: TRBV20-1; CDR3 protein: CSARTSSLGTDTQYF; CDR3 DNA: TGCAGTGCCCGGACTAGCTCCCTCGGAACAGATACGCAGTATTTT
CDR3 length: 11; J gene: TRBJ2-5; D gene: .; clone size: few; V gene: TRBV6-2/TRBV6-3; CDR3 protein: CASNMGETQYF; CDR3 DNA: TGTGCCAGCAATATGGGAGAGACCCAGTACTTC
CDR3 length: 14; J gene: TRBJ2-1; D gene: TRBD1; clone size: few; V gene: TRBV28; CDR3 protein: CASRGTGPYNEQFF; CDR3 DNA: TGTGCCAGCAGGGGGACAGGCCCCTACAATGAGCAGTTCTTC
CDR3 length: 12; J gene: TRBJ2-5; D gene: .; clone size: few; V gene: TRBV29-1; CDR3 protein: CSAGGLGETQYF; CDR3 DNA: TGCAGCGCAGGGGGGTTGGGCGAGACCCAGTACTTC
CDR3 length: 13; J gene: TRBJ2-1; D gene: .; clone size: .; V gene: TRBV6-1; CDR3 protein: CASNLQGRDEQFF; CDR3 DNA: TGTGCCAGCAACCTACAGGGGAGGGATGAGCAGTTCTTC
CDR3 length: 16; J gene: TRBJ2-1; D gene: TRBD2; clone size: few; V gene: TRBV6-1; CDR3 protein: CASSYGGGGIYNEQFF; CDR3 DNA: TGTGCCAGCTCCTATGGGGGCGGGGGGATATACAATGAGCAGTTCTTC
CDR3 length: 16; J gene: TRBJ2-2; D gene: .; clone size: .; V gene: TRBV20-1; CDR3 protein: CSAIDLRRMNTGELFF; CDR3 DNA: TGCAGTGCTATCGACTTACGGCGAATGAACACCGGGGAGCTGTTTTTT
CDR3 length: 15; J gene: TRBJ2-7; D gene: TRBD2; clone size: once; V gene: TRBV20-1; CDR3 protein: CSAVRLAGKAHEQYF; CDR3 DNA: TGCAGTGCCGTTCGACTAGCGGGAAAGGCTCACGAGCAGTACTTC
CDR3 length: 15; J gene: TRBJ1-5; D gene: .; clone size: few; V gene: TRBV28; CDR3 protein: CASSLRSGVQQPQHF; CDR3 DNA: TGTGCCAGCAGCCTTCGCTCAGGGGTCCAGCAGCCCCAGCATTTT
CDR3 length: 17; J gene: TRBJ2-6; D gene: TRBD1; clone size: few; V gene: TRBV2; CDR3 protein: CASRAGTGVSGANVLTF; CDR3 DNA: TGTGCCAGCAGAGCCGGGACAGGGGTCTCTGGGGCCAACGTCCTGACTTTC
CDR3 length: 14; J gene: TRBJ2-3; D gene: .; clone size: .; V gene: TRBV7-2; CDR3 protein: CAMRPLGPTDTQYF; CDR3 DNA: TGTGCCATGCGTCCCTTGGGGCCCACAGATACGCAGTATTTT
CDR3 length: 17; J gene: TRBJ2-3; D gene: .; clone size: .; V gene: TRBV9; CDR3 protein: CASSAGIAVTSTDTQYF; CDR3 DNA: TGTGCCAGCAGCGCCGGAATAGCGGTAACTAGCACAGATACGCAGTATTTT
CDR3 length: 14; J gene: TRBJ2-1; D gene: .; clone size: .; V gene: TRBV7-2; CDR3 protein: CASSFVSRYNEQFF; CDR3 DNA: TGTGCCAGCAGCTTCGTCAGCCGCTACAATGAGCAGTTCTTC
CDR3 length: 12; J gene: TRBJ2-1; D gene: .; clone size: .; V gene: TRBV12-3/TRBV12-4; CDR3 protein: CASSTGDGEQFF; CDR3 DNA: TGTGCCAGCAGTACGGGAGACGGTGAGCAGTTCTTC
CDR3 length: 17; J gene: TRBJ2-7; D gene: TRBD1; clone size: many; V gene: TRBV6-2/TRBV6-3; CDR3 protein: CASSSPPGTGKPYEQYF; CDR3 DNA: TGTGCCAGCAGTTCTCCGCCCGGGACAGGGAAACCCTACGAGCAGTACTTC
CDR3 length: 14; J gene: TRBJ2-7; D gene: TRBD1; clone size: .; V gene: TRBV6-2/TRBV6-3; CDR3 protein: CASSGTGLAYEQYF; CDR3 DNA: TGTGCCAGCAGTGGGACAGGGTTAGCCTACGAGCAGTACTTC
CDR3 length: 15; J gene: TRBJ1-1; D gene: .; clone size: .; V gene: TRBV10-3; CDR3 protein: CASSEIGSMNTEAFF; CDR3 DNA: TGTGCCAGCAGTGAAATAGGATCCATGAACACTGAAGCTTTCTTT
CDR3 length: 13; J gene: TRBJ2-1; D gene: .; clone size: few; V gene: TRBV5-1; CDR3 protein: CASSWTVRSLRFF; CDR3 DNA: TGCGCCAGCAGCTGGACAGTTAGGAGTTTGCGGTTCTTC
CDR3 length: 13; J gene: TRBJ2-1; D gene: .; clone size: .; V gene: TRBV2; CDR3 protein: CASSEELVTEQFF; CDR3 DNA: TGTGCCAGCAGTGAAGAGCTAGTGACTGAGCAGTTCTTC
CDR3 length: 16; J gene: TRBJ2-3; D gene: TRBD2; clone size: .; V gene: TRBV28; CDR3 protein: CASSLWRTSGTDTQYF; CDR3 DNA: TGTGCCAGCAGTTTATGGAGGACTAGCGGCACAGATACGCAGTATTTT
CDR3 length: 14; J gene: TRBJ2-2; D gene: .; clone size: many; V gene: TRBV15; CDR3 protein: CATRRHTNTGELFF; CDR3 DNA: TGTGCCACCAGGCGTCACACGAACACCGGGGAGCTGTTTTTT
CDR3 length: 14; J gene: TRBJ1-1; D gene: .; clone size: .; V gene: TRBV7-2; CDR3 protein: CASSSRVKDTEAFF; CDR3 DNA: TGTGCCAGCAGTTCCAGGGTGAAGGACACTGAAGCTTTCTTT
CDR3 length: 15; J gene: TRBJ2-7; D gene: TRBD1; clone size: .; V gene: TRBV5-5; CDR3 protein: CASSLQGAGSYEQYF; CDR3 DNA: TGTGCCAGCAGCTTACAGGGGGCAGGATCCTACGAGCAGTACTTC
CDR3 length: 15; J gene: TRBJ1-1; D gene: TRBD1; clone size: many; V gene: TRBV29-1; CDR3 protein: CSVGVTGGWNTEAFF; CDR3 DNA: TGCAGCGTTGGGGTTACAGGGGGTTGGAACACTGAAGCTTTCTTT
CDR3 length: 15; J gene: TRBJ2-5; D gene: .; clone size: .; V gene: TRBV28; CDR3 protein: CASTSGFPPRETQYF; CDR3 DNA: TGTGCCAGCACGTCCGGTTTTCCCCCCCGGGAGACCCAGTACTTC
CDR3 length: 16; J gene: TRBJ2-2; D gene: TRBD2; clone size: .; V gene: TRBV25-1; CDR3 protein: CASSRLAGPAAGELFF; CDR3 DNA: TGTGCCAGCTCTCGACTAGCGGGTCCCGCCGCCGGGGAGCTGTTTTTT
CDR3 length: 14; J gene: TRBJ2-2; D gene: TRBD2; clone size: .; V gene: TRBV29-1; CDR3 protein: CSVDLAGAAGELFF; CDR3 DNA: TGCAGCGTTGACCTAGCGGGAGCGGCGGGGGAGCTGTTTTTT
CDR3 length: 12; J gene: TRBJ1-5; D gene: .; clone size: many; V gene: TRBV15; CDR3 protein: CATSRENQPQHF; CDR3 DNA: TGTGCCACCAGCAGAGAGAATCAGCCCCAGCATTTT
CDR3 length: 18; J gene: TRBJ1-2; D gene: .; clone size: few; V gene: TRBV11-2; CDR3 protein: CASSLRGGRIGGGYGYTF; CDR3 DNA: TGTGCCAGCAGCTTAAGGGGAGGGAGGATCGGTGGAGGCTATGGCTACACCTTC
CDR3 length: 15; J gene: TRBJ2-3; D gene: .; clone size: few; V gene: TRBV27; CDR3 protein: CASSLPGVGTDTQYF; CDR3 DNA: TGTGCCAGCAGTTTACCCGGGGTCGGCACAGATACGCAGTATTTT
CDR3 length: 13; J gene: TRBJ2-3; D gene: TRBD2; clone size: .; V gene: TRBV20-1; CDR3 protein: CSARDRLAGSYFF; CDR3 DNA: TGCAGTGCTAGAGATCGACTAGCGGGTTCTTACTTCTTT
CDR3 length: 14; J gene: TRBJ2-3; D gene: TRBD2; clone size: .; V gene: TRBV25-1; CDR3 protein: CASRIGGGTDTQYF; CDR3 DNA: TGTGCCAGCAGGATCGGGGGGGGCACAGATACGCAGTATTTT
CDR3 length: 14; J gene: TRBJ1-5; D gene: TRBD1; clone size: few; V gene: TRBV10-3; CDR3 protein: CAISERGPMDPQHF; CDR3 DNA: TGTGCCATCAGTGAGAGGGGGCCAATGGATCCCCAGCATTTT
CDR3 length: 14; J gene: TRBJ2-1; D gene: .; clone size: .; V gene: TRBV27; CDR3 protein: CASSFGDKNNEQFF; CDR3 DNA: TGTGCCAGCAGTTTTGGGGACAAGAACAATGAGCAGTTCTTC
CDR3 length: 13; J gene: TRBJ1-1; D gene: .; clone size: .; V gene: TRBV7-9; CDR3 protein: CASSLEPGLRAFF; CDR3 DNA: TGTGCCAGCAGCTTAGAACCGGGATTGAGGGCTTTCTTT
CDR3 length: 20; J gene: TRBJ2-3; D gene: TRBD2; clone size: .; V gene: TRBV20-1; CDR3 protein: CSARDLLLIGGTSGRDTQYF; CDR3 DNA: TGCAGTGCTAGAGATCTCCTCCTTATAGGCGGGACTAGCGGGAGGGATACGCAGTATTTT
CDR3 length: 15; J gene: TRBJ2-7; D gene: .; clone size: many; V gene: TRBV4-2; CDR3 protein: CASSQERSSVYEQYF; CDR3 DNA: TGTGCCAGCAGCCAAGAGCGGTCCAGTGTCTACGAGCAGTACTTC
CDR3 length: 11; J gene: TRBJ2-7; D gene: .; clone size: .; V gene: TRBV3-1; CDR3 protein: CASSGPGEQYF; CDR3 DNA: TGTGCCAGCAGCGGTCCTGGCGAGCAGTACTTC
CDR3 length: 15; J gene: TRBJ2-1; D gene: TRBD2; clone size: .; V gene: TRBV5-1; CDR3 protein: CASSLALAGGDEQFF; CDR3 DNA: TGCGCCAGCAGCTTGGCACTAGCGGGTGGGGATGAGCAGTTCTTC
CDR3 length: 15; J gene: TRBJ2-1; D gene: TRBD2; clone size: .; V gene: TRBV7-8; CDR3 protein: CASMPAGGFRHEQFF; CDR3 DNA: TGTGCCAGCATGCCAGCGGGGGGTTTTAGACATGAGCAGTTCTTC
CDR3 length: 15; J gene: TRBJ2-2; D gene: TRBD2; clone size: few; V gene: TRBV12-3/TRBV12-4; CDR3 protein: CASIVAGATTGELFF; CDR3 DNA: TGTGCCAGCATCGTAGCGGGGGCCACCACCGGGGAGCTGTTTTTT
CDR3 length: 17; J gene: TRBJ2-3; D gene: .; clone size: .; V gene: TRBV6-5; CDR3 protein: CASSYLPQSGFPDTQYF; CDR3 DNA: TGTGCCAGCAGTTACCTCCCCCAGAGCGGGTTCCCAGATACGCAGTATTTT
CDR3 length: 17; J gene: TRBJ2-7; D gene: TRBD1; clone size: .; V gene: TRBV20-1; CDR3 protein: CSARPILGQGATNEQYF; CDR3 DNA: TGCAGTGCTAGACCAATCCTAGGACAGGGTGCTACCAACGAGCAGTACTTC
CDR3 length: 15; J gene: TRBJ2-7; D gene: .; clone size: .; V gene: TRBV12-3/TRBV12-4; CDR3 protein: CASSLVTDPLYEQYF; CDR3 DNA: TGTGCCAGCAGTTTAGTGACAGACCCCTTGTACGAGCAGTACTTC
CDR3 length: 16; J gene: TRBJ2-3; D gene: .; clone size: .; V gene: TRBV4-3; CDR3 protein: CASSQAPPGVSDTQYF; CDR3 DNA: TGCGCCAGCAGCCAAGCGCCCCCGGGAGTGTCAGATACGCAGTATTTT
CDR3 length: 13; J gene: TRBJ2-2; D gene: .; clone size: .; V gene: TRBV11-2; CDR3 protein: CASSTSPTGELFF; CDR3 DNA: TGTGCCAGCAGCACCAGCCCCACCGGGGAGCTGTTTTTT
CDR3 length: 11; J gene: TRBJ1-2; D gene: .; clone size: few; V gene: TRBV12-3/TRBV12-4; CDR3 protein: CASSPAGVHTF; CDR3 DNA: TGTGCCAGCAGTCCCGCAGGGGTACACACCTTC
CDR3 length: 12; J gene: TRBJ2-5; D gene: .; clone size: .; V gene: TRBV6-2/TRBV6-3; CDR3 protein: CASMSIQETQYF; CDR3 DNA: TGTGCCAGCATGTCTATTCAAGAGACCCAGTACTTC
CDR3 length: 15; J gene: TRBJ2-5; D gene: .; clone size: many; V gene: TRBV12-3/TRBV12-4; CDR3 protein: CASSPLEMGQETQYF; CDR3 DNA: TGTGCCAGCAGCCCCCTAGAAATGGGGCAAGAGACCCAGTACTTC
CDR3 length: 17; J gene: TRBJ1-5; D gene: .; clone size: few; V gene: TRBV20-1; CDR3 protein: CSARDERGDNSNQPQHF; CDR3 DNA: TGCAGTGCTAGAGATGAACGGGGAGACAATAGCAATCAGCCCCAGCATTTT
CDR3 length: 16; J gene: TRBJ2-3; D gene: .; clone size: few; V gene: TRBV7-9; CDR3 protein: CASRTPPGAGADTQYF; CDR3 DNA: TGTGCCAGCAGAACCCCCCCGGGGGCGGGAGCAGATACGCAGTATTTT
CDR3 length: 16; J gene: TRBJ1-1; D gene: TRBD1; clone size: .; V gene: TRBV7-9; CDR3 protein: CASSFLGQGSHTEAFF; CDR3 DNA: TGTGCCAGCAGCTTCTTGGGACAGGGGTCGCATACTGAAGCTTTCTTT
CDR3 length: 15; J gene: TRBJ2-3; D gene: .; clone size: .; V gene: TRBV27; CDR3 protein: CASSSLDGPSDTQYF; CDR3 DNA: TGTGCCAGCAGTTCCCTCGATGGGCCCTCGGATACGCAGTATTTT